These 23 T cell receptor beta chains originate from one sample sequenced in a study of shared clonotypes between healthy human individuals. CD45RO-negative, CCR7-positively selected cells formed the naive CD8 fraction, excluding terminally differentiated effector memory CD45RA+ cells. Generated by immunoSEQ multiplex PCR, the TCRdb table keeps only in-frame clones and is missing some. The repertoire holds around 2.1 million clones, with approximately 94% as singletons. Sample: naive CD8+ T cells from PBMCs. These receptors all come from a man aged 18 to 35 in good health. Some clones in this sample may be carry-over from other donors' samples.

This chain links TRBV27 with TRBJ1-1; 8 nucleotides match TRBD1. CDR1 and CDR2 (germline): MNHEY, SMNVEV (reference sequence). Losses at the gene ends were 5 bases for V and 5 bases for J; bases not matched to a gene: 16. This CDR3 comprises 17 residues. CDR3 residues: CASSTRQGKVGRTEAFF. Written as DNA, the CDR3 is TGTGCCAGCAGTACAAGACAGGGGAAGGTGGGTCGGACTGAAGCTTTCTTT.

This clone was counted a single time. The rearrangement links TRBV5-4 to TRBJ2-7, with D perhaps given as TRBD1 or TRBD2 (5 bases each). The CDR3 covers 13 residues. Germline lookup yields CDR1 SGHNT and CDR2 YYREEE (reference sequence). V lost 2 bases to trimming and J lost 4 bases, with 10 bases between them. The CDR3 sequence is CASSFRDGYEQYF. The CDR3 bases are TGTGCCAGCAGCTTCCGGGACGGATACGAGCAGTACTTC.

This rearrangement joins TRBV7-2 to TRBJ2-3, with 9 bases matching TRBD1. J was trimmed by 5 bases and V by 1 base; bases with no gene match: 1. This CDR3 has 14 amino acids. Germline CDR1 reads SGHTA; CDR2 reads FQGNSA. The CDR3 loop reads CASSLGTGEDTQYF. The CDR3 DNA reads TGTGCCAGCAGCTTAGGGACAGGGGAAGATACGCAGTATTTT.

This sequence joins TRBV11-2 and TRBJ2-7, with 12 bases identical to TRBD1. This CDR3 has 15 amino acids. The V and J ends lost 4 bases and 4 bases, in that order; junction bases with no gene match: 5. Looked up from germline, CDR1 is SGHAT and CDR2 is FQNNGV. The CDR3 region has the DNA TGTGCCAGCAGCTACGGGACAGGGGGCGATTACGAGCAGTACTTC. It yields the protein CASSYGTGGDYEQYF.

With regard to this clone: Within the sample, other DNA sequences also encode this same CDR3. The chain couples TRBV9 to TRBJ2-4; D is perhaps TRBD1 or TRBD2 (6 bases each). Trimming cost V 2 bases and J 3 bases, with 9 bases left between them. Germline CDR1 is SGDLS and CDR2 is YYNGEE. The CDR3 is 14 amino acids. CDR3 amino acids: CASSVGGGKNIQYF. In DNA, the CDR3 is TGTGCCAGCAGCGTCGGAGGGGGCAAAAACATTCAGTACTTC.

The J gene is TRBJ2-1, the V gene TRBV7-9; TRBD1 matches 8 bases. Germline assignment: CDR1 SEHNR and CDR2 FQNEAQ (reference sequence). The ends lost 5 bases at V and 5 bases at J; junction bases unmatched: 11. The CDR3 contains 16 residues. The CDR3, as DNA: TGTGCCAGCAGCCTGGACAGGGTCTGGGGTCACAATGAGCAGTTCTTC. It is translated as CASSLDRVWGHNEQFF.

The chain links TRBV27 to TRBJ2-4; D is possibly TRBD2 (5 bases). Germline assignment: CDR1 MNHEY and CDR2 SMNVEV (reference sequence). V was cut by 10 bases and J by 8 bases, with 18 bases left in between. The CDR3 totals 13 residues. Here the CDR3 DNA reads TGTGCCACCTCCTTAGTGGCCGGGGACATTCAGTACTTC. This codes for CATSLVAGDIQYF.

The chain links TRBV4-3 to TRBJ2-7; possibly TRBD2 for D (5 bases). The length of the CDR3 is 17 residues. Trimming stripped 0 bases from V and 0 bases from J, with 15 bases between. Per germline, CDR1 LGHNA and CDR2 YSLEER. CDR3 sequence reads: CASSQDPSYGSSYEQYF. The CDR3 DNA is TGCGCCAGCAGCCAAGATCCCAGTTATGGGAGCTCCTACGAGCAGTACTTC.

The chain joins TRBV28 to TRBJ2-3; 9 bases agree with TRBD2. The CDR3 is 18 amino acids. The germline V gene has CDR1 MDHEN and CDR2 SYDVKM. After removal of 5 bases from V and 2 bases from J, the junction contained 14 bases not matched to a gene. The CDR3 bases are TGTGCCAGCAGTCGAGAAACCTGGACTAGCGTAGACACAGATACGCAGTATTTT. Protein product: CASSRETWTSVDTDTQYF. The full variable domain, completed using reference TRBV28 and TRBJ2-3, is DVKVTQSSRYLVKRTGEKVFLECVQDMDHENMFWYRQDPGLGLRLIYFSYDVKMKEKGDIPEGYSVSREKKERFSLILESASTNQTSMYLCASSRETWTSVDTDTQYFGPGTRLTVL.

As concerns this clone: The same CDR3 can be traced to other DNA sequences in this sample. This chain links TRBV5-1 with TRBJ2-7, with D perhaps assigned TRBD1 or TRBD2 (6 bases each). Germline lookup yields CDR1 SGHRS and CDR2 YFSETQ. V was cut by 1 base and J by 4 bases, with 9 bases left in between. The CDR3 loop spans 13 amino acids. CDR3 protein: CASSLRGGYEQYF. The DNA for the CDR3 is TGCGCCAGCAGCTTGAGAGGGGGGTACGAGCAGTACTTC.

Note on this clone: The junction shows a germline mismatch at one end, possibly a read error. DNA for the CDR3: TGCAGCGTGGAAGGACAGTGGAGCTCCTACAATGAGCAGTTCTTC. This sequence encodes CSVEGQWSSYNEQFF. The V call is TRBV29-1, the J call TRBJ2-1, with a tentative D call TRBD1 (6 bases). The CDR3 is 15 amino acids. The germline V gene has CDR1 SQVTM and CDR2 ANQGSEA.

Only a few counts were recorded for this clone. This sample includes further DNA sequences coding for the same CDR3. The V and J genes are TRBV9 and TRBJ2-7; possibly TRBD1 for D (6 bases). Trimming cost V 1 base and J 2 bases, with 10 bases left between them. The CDR3 sequence is 14 residues long. Germline-derived CDR1 and CDR2 are SGDLS and YYNGEE. The CDR3 DNA follows: TGTGCCAGCAGCGTAACCCCAGGGGCCTACGAGCAGTACTTC. It specifies CASSVTPGAYEQYF.

V usage is TRBV2 and J usage is TRBJ1-1; D unresolved. The germline V gene encodes CDR1 SNHLY and CDR2 FYNNEI. The CDR3 totals 14 residues. V dropped 6 bases and J dropped 0 bases, with 11 bases sitting between them. CDR3: CASREGGLNTEAFF. The CDR3 coding sequence is TGTGCCAGCAGGGAGGGTGGGCTGAACACTGAAGCTTTCTTT.

The gene calls are TRBV9 and TRBJ2-7; D not certain. The length of the CDR3 is 15 residues. CDR1 is SGDLS, CDR2 YYNGEE, per germline. The V end was cut by 0 bases, the J end by 0 bases, with 10 bases between. CDR3 in amino acids: CASSVDPDLSYEQYF. The CDR3 coding sequence is TGTGCCAGCAGCGTAGACCCCGACCTCTCCTACGAGCAGTACTTC.

The sample holds one count of this clone. The chain couples TRBV13 to TRBJ1-1, with 10 bases matching TRBD1. J gave up 10 bases and V 5 bases, and 4 bases lay outside the gene matches. Germline loops: CDR1 PRHDT, CDR2 FYEKMQ (reference sequence). The CDR3 totals 12 residues. CDR3: CASSPGQGVAFF. CDR3 nucleotides: TGTGCCAGCAGCCCCGGACAGGGGGTAGCTTTCTTT.

V usage is TRBV19 and J usage is TRBJ1-1; 10 bases match TRBD1. Losses at the gene ends were 5 bases for V and 0 bases for J; bases not matched to a gene: 9. CDR1 LNHDA and CDR2 SQIVND come from the germline V gene (reference sequence). The CDR3 loop spans 17 amino acids. The chain's CDR3 is CASSPKVGQGVNTEAFF. The CDR3 DNA sequence: TGTGCCAGTAGTCCGAAGGTTGGACAGGGGGTGAACACTGAAGCTTTCTTT.

The V and J genes are TRBV7-9 and TRBJ2-5, with D maybe TRBD2 (5 bases). Trimming removed 6 bases from V and 11 bases from J, with 16 bases in between. Germline loops: CDR1 SEHNR, CDR2 FQNEAQ (reference sequence). The CDR3 totals 12 residues. As DNA, the CDR3 is TGTGCCAGCAGGCTTGCGGCGGGTGAGCAGTACTTC. Translation: CASRLAAGEQYF.

This clone was counted a few times. The chain links TRBV6-1 to TRBJ1-2; D ambiguous. The V end lost 6 bases, the J end lost 5 bases, and 10 bases lay between the germline ends. Germline values: CDR1 MNHNS, CDR2 SASEGT. CDR3 size: 12 residues. CDR3 coding DNA: TGTGCCAGCAGAGTAGGGTCTTATGGCTACACCTTC. Translated: CASRVGSYGYTF.

This clone was detected once. The chain joins TRBV14 to TRBJ2-1; no firm D call. Germline-derived CDR1 and CDR2 are SGHDN and FVKESK. The germline V and J ends were trimmed by 3 bases and 9 bases, with 15 bases remaining between them. The CDR3 totals 14 residues. CDR3 loop: CASSQGLYGSEQFF. DNA for the CDR3: TGTGCCAGCAGCCAGGGTTTGTACGGAAGTGAGCAGTTCTTC.

The genes are TRBV11-3 and TRBJ2-7; D remains ambiguous. The V gene's germline CDR1 is SGHNT and CDR2 YENEEA. There are 14 residues in the CDR3. V lost 4 bases and J 2 bases, leaving 12 bases between the germline ends. The CDR3 DNA reads as TGTGCCAGCAGCTCCCGGGCCCATCCCTACGAGCAGTACTTC. It is translated as CASSSRAHPYEQYF.

The genes are TRBV5-8 and TRBJ2-7; D is unresolved. CDR3 length: 15 residues. Trimming took 4 bases from V and 1 from J, leaving 15 bases between them. Germline CDR1 is SGHTS and CDR2 is YDEGEE. This CDR3 reads CASSNGPEDSYEQYF. CDR3 sequence (DNA): TGTGCCAGCAGCAATGGGCCTGAGGATTCCTACGAGCAGTACTTC.

CDR3 bases: TGTGAAAGCGGAGGGCCCTACAATGAGCAGTTCTTC. It codes for CESGGPYNEQFF. J is TRBJ2-1 and V is TRBV27; weak D call: TRBD2 (6 bases). The germline gives CDR1 MNHEY, CDR2 SMNVEV (reference sequence). The CDR3 has 12 residues.

V and J are TRBV7-2 and TRBJ2-7, with D possibly TRBD1 on 6 matching bases. Per germline, CDR1 SGHTA and CDR2 FQGNSA. The CDR3 length is 14 residues. Trimming removed 5 bases from V and 2 bases from J, with 13 bases in between. This CDR3 reads CASSVGGSTYEQYF. CDR3 DNA: TGTGCCAGCAGCGTAGGGGGTAGTACCTACGAGCAGTACTTC.